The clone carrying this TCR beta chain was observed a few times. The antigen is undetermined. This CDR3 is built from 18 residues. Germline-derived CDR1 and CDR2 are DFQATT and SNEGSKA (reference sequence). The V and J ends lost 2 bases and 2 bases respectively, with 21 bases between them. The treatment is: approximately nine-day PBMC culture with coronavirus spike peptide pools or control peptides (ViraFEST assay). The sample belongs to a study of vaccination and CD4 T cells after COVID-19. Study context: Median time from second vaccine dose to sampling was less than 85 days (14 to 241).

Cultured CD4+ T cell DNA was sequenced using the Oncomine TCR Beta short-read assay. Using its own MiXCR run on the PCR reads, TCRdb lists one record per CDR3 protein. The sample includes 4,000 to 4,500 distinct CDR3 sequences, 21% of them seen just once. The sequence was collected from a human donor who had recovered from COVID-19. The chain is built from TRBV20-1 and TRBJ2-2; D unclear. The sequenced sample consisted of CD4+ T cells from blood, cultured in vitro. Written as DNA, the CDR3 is TGCAGTGCTAGACCCCAACGGCCAGTCACAGCTAACACCGGGGAGCTGTTTTTT. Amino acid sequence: CSARPQRPVTANTGELFF.